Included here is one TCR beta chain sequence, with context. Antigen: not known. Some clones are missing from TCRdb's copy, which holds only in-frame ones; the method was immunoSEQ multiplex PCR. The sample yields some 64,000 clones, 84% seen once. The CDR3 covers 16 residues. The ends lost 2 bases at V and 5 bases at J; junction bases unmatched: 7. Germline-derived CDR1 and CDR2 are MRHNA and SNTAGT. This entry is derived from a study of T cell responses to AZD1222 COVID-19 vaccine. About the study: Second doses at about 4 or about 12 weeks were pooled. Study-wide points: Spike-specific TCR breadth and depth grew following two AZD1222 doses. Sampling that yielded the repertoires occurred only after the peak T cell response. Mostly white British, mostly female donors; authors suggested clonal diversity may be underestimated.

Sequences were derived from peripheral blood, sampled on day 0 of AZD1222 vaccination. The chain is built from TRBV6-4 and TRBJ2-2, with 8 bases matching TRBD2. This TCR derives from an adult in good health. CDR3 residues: CASSDPGGGRTGELFF. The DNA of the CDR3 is TGTGCCAGCAGTGACCCCGGGGGGGGCCGAACCGGGGAGCTGTTTTTT.